The 8 T cell receptor beta chains presented below share a single source sample, sequenced in a study of cytomegalovirus exposure and HLA in healthy donors. The PCR contained 60 Vbeta and 13 Jbeta primers. The table came from immunoSEQ multiplex PCR; TCRdb's copy has only in-frame clones and leaves some out. This sample has about 150,000 clones, with 60% to 85% found just once. Sequenced sample: PBMCs. These receptor sequences come from a woman aged 35 to 49 in good health and CMV-seronegative.

The chain links TRBV2 to TRBJ1-2, with 7 bases that match TRBD1. CDR1 and CDR2 from the germline V gene are SNHLY and FYNNEI. The CDR3 is 14 residues long. Losses at the gene ends were 7 bases for V and 5 bases for J; bases not matched to a gene: 10. CDR3 sequence (DNA): TGTGCCAGCACCAAAACCGGGACAGTATATGGCTACACCTTC. This gives the protein CASTKTGTVYGYTF.

The chain combines TRBV5-4 with TRBJ2-5, with D unresolved. The CDR3 runs 14 residues. V was shortened by 0 bases and J by 5 bases, with 11 bases between the two germline ends. Germline values: CDR1 SGHNT, CDR2 YYREEE (reference sequence). DNA for the CDR3: TGTGCCAGCAGCTTGGCTTTAGCAAGGGAGACCCAGTACTTC. Its protein is CASSLALARETQYF.

The chain has TRBV5-1 and TRBJ2-2, with TRBD1 matching 7 bases. V shed 4 bases, J shed 0 bases, and the junction held 3 bases outside the gene matches. Germline values: CDR1 SGHRS, CDR2 YFSETQ. CDR3 size: 15 residues. This CDR3 reads CASSPGTANTGELFF. CDR3 DNA sequence: TGCGCCAGCAGCCCCGGGACAGCGAACACCGGGGAGCTGTTTTTT. The variable domain in full, completed from reference TRBV5-1 and TRBJ2-2, reads KAGVTQTPRYLIKTRGQQVTLSCSPISGHRSVSWYQQTPGQGLQFLFEYFSETQRNKGNFPGRFSGRQFSNSRSEMNVSTLELGDSALYLCASSPGTANTGELFFGEGSRLTVL.

The chain employs TRBV7-8 and TRBJ1-5; no reliable D call. In germline, CDR1 is SGHVS, CDR2 FQNEAQ. The V gene lost 5 bases and the J gene lost 0 bases, with 11 bases spanning the gap. This CDR3 region has 15 residues. CDR3 nucleotides: TGTGCCAGCAGCCCGAGACAACTTAGCAATCAGCCCCAGCATTTT. It codes for CASSPRQLSNQPQHF.

The V call is TRBV5-1, the J call TRBJ2-7, with D hard to call. The germline V and J ends were trimmed by 0 bases and 0 bases, with 7 bases remaining between them. Germline lookup yields CDR1 SGHRS and CDR2 YFSETQ. The CDR3 spans 14 residues. The CDR3 spells CASSLAQSSYEQYF. CDR3 nucleotides: TGCGCCAGCAGCTTGGCACAGAGCTCCTACGAGCAGTACTTC.

V is TRBV6-1 and J is TRBJ1-5; D is uncertain. This CDR3 has 15 amino acids. The ends were cut back, 4 bases at V and 3 bases at J, with 13 bases in the middle. The germline CDR1 and CDR2 sequences are MNHNS and SASEGT. CDR3 DNA: TGTGCCAGCAGTGTGTTCCGGGAAAACAATCAGCCCCAGCATTTT. Protein: CASSVFRENNQPQHF.

This clone has more than one count but fewer than ten. The chain recombines TRBV19 with TRBJ1-1, with D perhaps TRBD1 (5 bases). This CDR3 comprises 15 residues. The germline gives CDR1 LNHDA, CDR2 SQIVND (reference sequence). The V end lost 3 bases, the J end lost 4 bases, and 15 bases lay between the germline ends. CDR3 nucleotides: TGTGCCAGTAGTATCGGTTCAGGGTGGAGCACTGAAGCTTTCTTT. Protein: CASSIGSGWSTEAFF.

This chain connects TRBV10-1 to TRBJ2-5, with 13 bases lining up with TRBD2. J lost 1 base, V lost 3 bases, and 11 bases had no gene match. Germline values: CDR1 WNHNN, CDR2 SYGVQD (reference sequence). This CDR3 is built from 19 residues. CDR3 sequence: CASSDQPPGTSGAQETQYF. In DNA, the CDR3 is TGCGCCAGCAGTGACCAGCCCCCCGGGACTAGCGGGGCCCAAGAGACCCAGTACTTC.